Listed below are T cell receptor beta chains from one sample, sequenced in a study of T cell changes during pregnancy in multiple sclerosis. The assay was immunoSEQ multiplex PCR, and TCRdb's table has in-frame clones only and misses some. The profile shows roughly 60,000 clones, less than 95% of them singletons. Sample: peripheral blood, taken in the second trimester of pregnancy. These receptors came from a female donor in good health, enrolled as a control in a pregnancy study. CDR3s include the opening cysteine and the closing phenylalanine or tryptophan. D genes are given only for firm matches. The size field is filled for only some rows; it gives once, few, many or a size class.

clone size: -; V gene: TRBV2; J gene: TRBJ2-7; CDR3 length: 15; D gene: -; CDR3 protein: CASSEGGRRVYEQYF; CDR3 DNA: TGTGCCAGCAGTGAGGGGGGGCGCAGAGTCTACGAGCAGTACTTC
clone size: -; V gene: TRBV5-1; J gene: TRBJ1-4; CDR3 length: 14; D gene: -; CDR3 protein: CASSSGGRSEKLFF; CDR3 DNA: TGCGCCAGCAGCTCGGGAGGGAGGAGTGAAAAACTGTTTTTT
clone size: -; V gene: TRBV10-3; J gene: TRBJ2-1; CDR3 length: 14; D gene: TRBD2; CDR3 protein: CAISVLAEGNEQFF; CDR3 DNA: TGTGCCATCAGTGTACTAGCGGAAGGTAATGAGCAGTTCTTC
clone size: -; V gene: TRBV7-3; J gene: TRBJ1-2; CDR3 length: 13; D gene: TRBD1; CDR3 protein: CASSSGQGLGYTF; CDR3 DNA: TGTGCCAGCAGCTCGGGACAGGGGCTCGGCTACACCTTC
clone size: once; V gene: TRBV2; J gene: TRBJ1-2; CDR3 length: 19; D gene: TRBD1; CDR3 protein: CASNGQGAPSEESNYGYTF; CDR3 DNA: TGTGCCAGCAATGGTCAGGGGGCGCCGAGTGAGGAGTCGAACTATGGCTACACCTTC
clone size: -; V gene: TRBV2; J gene: TRBJ1-4; CDR3 length: 15; D gene: TRBD1; CDR3 protein: CARRIGQGGEEKLFF; CDR3 DNA: TGTGCCAGAAGGATCGGACAGGGTGGAGAGGAAAAACTGTTTTTT
clone size: -; V gene: TRBV2; J gene: TRBJ2-1; CDR3 length: 14; D gene: TRBD2; CDR3 protein: CASTLAGGLNEQFF; CDR3 DNA: TGTGCCAGCACTCTAGCGGGAGGGCTTAATGAGCAGTTCTTC
clone size: -; V gene: TRBV9; J gene: TRBJ2-7; CDR3 length: 16; D gene: -; CDR3 protein: CASSVGGSVSAYEQYF; CDR3 DNA: TGTGCCAGCAGCGTAGGAGGTAGCGTCTCGGCCTACGAGCAGTACTTC
clone size: -; V gene: TRBV27; J gene: TRBJ2-7; CDR3 length: 17; D gene: TRBD2; CDR3 protein: CASSFGTSATYSYEQYF; CDR3 DNA: TGTGCCAGCAGTTTCGGGACTAGCGCGACTTACTCCTACGAGCAGTACTTC
clone size: -; V gene: TRBV30; J gene: TRBJ2-7; CDR3 length: 14; D gene: TRBD1; CDR3 protein: CAWSTGTGSYEQYF; CDR3 DNA: TGTGCCTGGAGTACCGGGACAGGCTCGTACGAGCAGTACTTC
clone size: -; V gene: TRBV7-8; J gene: TRBJ2-1; CDR3 length: 18; D gene: TRBD2; CDR3 protein: CASSRNEGREISYNEQFF; CDR3 DNA: TGTGCCAGCAGCCGCAATGAGGGGCGGGAGATCTCCTACAATGAGCAGTTCTTC
clone size: -; V gene: TRBV7-9; J gene: TRBJ1-1; CDR3 length: 15; D gene: -; CDR3 protein: CASSTNRVVSTEAFF; CDR3 DNA: TGTGCCAGCAGTACCAACAGGGTGGTTTCGACTGAAGCTTTCTTT
clone size: -; V gene: TRBV7-9; J gene: TRBJ2-7; CDR3 length: 16; D gene: TRBD2; CDR3 protein: CASNPSGRGGLYEQYF; CDR3 DNA: TGTGCCAGCAACCCGTCGGGGCGGGGGGGACTCTACGAGCAGTACTTC
clone size: once; V gene: TRBV7-6; J gene: TRBJ2-7; CDR3 length: 15; D gene: TRBD2; CDR3 protein: CASTNPLAGVHEQYF; CDR3 DNA: TGTGCCAGCACCAACCCACTAGCGGGAGTCCACGAGCAGTACTTC
clone size: -; V gene: TRBV4-2; J gene: TRBJ2-2; CDR3 length: 16; D gene: TRBD2; CDR3 protein: CASSQDSGRASGELFF; CDR3 DNA: TGTGCCAGCAGCCAAGATAGCGGGAGGGCAAGCGGGGAGCTGTTTTTT
clone size: -; V gene: TRBV5-1; J gene: TRBJ2-1; CDR3 length: 14; D gene: -; CDR3 protein: CASSLGQKPNEQFF; CDR3 DNA: TGCGCCAGCAGCTTGGGACAAAAACCCAATGAGCAGTTCTTC
clone size: -; V gene: TRBV19; J gene: TRBJ2-3; CDR3 length: 15; D gene: -; CDR3 protein: CASSGGIAGRNTQYF; CDR3 DNA: TGTGCCAGTAGTGGGGGGATCGCCGGCAGAAATACGCAGTATTTT
clone size: -; V gene: TRBV7-9; J gene: TRBJ2-1; CDR3 length: 14; D gene: TRBD2; CDR3 protein: CASSLLLAGGEQFF; CDR3 DNA: TGTGCCAGCAGCTTATTACTAGCGGGGGGTGAGCAGTTCTTC
clone size: -; V gene: TRBV5-4; J gene: TRBJ2-3; CDR3 length: 13; D gene: TRBD1; CDR3 protein: CATGQGSTDTQYF; CDR3 DNA: TGTGCCACAGGACAGGGCAGTACAGATACGCAGTATTTT
clone size: -; V gene: TRBV6-1; J gene: TRBJ2-7; CDR3 length: 14; D gene: TRBD2; CDR3 protein: CASTGGTSFYEQYF; CDR3 DNA: TGTGCCAGCACGGGTGGGACTAGCTTCTACGAGCAGTACTTC
clone size: -; V gene: TRBV19; J gene: TRBJ2-7; CDR3 length: 14; D gene: TRBD2; CDR3 protein: CASRSPAGVDEQYF; CDR3 DNA: TGTGCCAGTAGGTCCCCAGCGGGAGTCGACGAGCAGTACTTC
clone size: -; V gene: TRBV11-2; J gene: TRBJ2-7; CDR3 length: 15; D gene: -; CDR3 protein: CASSRTGEVAYEQYF; CDR3 DNA: TGTGCCAGCAGCCGAACAGGTGAAGTAGCCTACGAGCAGTACTTC
clone size: -; V gene: TRBV27; J gene: TRBJ2-7; CDR3 length: 15; D gene: -; CDR3 protein: CASSKGLSISYEQYF; CDR3 DNA: TGTGCCAGCAGTAAGGGACTTTCGATCTCCTACGAGCAGTACTTC
clone size: -; V gene: TRBV18; J gene: TRBJ2-5; CDR3 length: 14; D gene: -; CDR3 protein: CASSPPGGPETQYF; CDR3 DNA: TGTGCCAGCTCACCACCGGGTGGGCCAGAGACCCAGTACTTC
clone size: -; V gene: TRBV19; J gene: TRBJ2-7; CDR3 length: 16; D gene: TRBD2; CDR3 protein: CASSAGTSGSWYEQYF; CDR3 DNA: TGTGCCAGTAGTGCTGGGACTAGCGGGAGTTGGTACGAGCAGTACTTC